One and the same sample provided the 21 T cell receptor beta chains below, sequenced in a study of identical twins. TCRdb reprocessed the 5' RACE reads via MiXCR and lists one record per CDR3 protein. Of approximately 620,000 distinct CDR3 sequences listed, 8.6% are singletons. The data were also submitted as part of a second study, on yellow fever vaccine responses in identical twins.

Specimen: PBMCs. Every receptor here comes from a woman aged 18-29 years in good health.

This clonotype appeared a few times. The chain is built from TRBV6-5 and TRBJ2-1; 7 nucleotides line up with TRBD1. The germline CDR1 and CDR2 sequences are MNHEY and SVGAGI. Losses at the gene ends were 4 bases for V and 9 bases for J; bases not matched to a gene: 12. There are 15 residues in the CDR3. CDR3 DNA sequence: TGTGCCAGCAGTTCCTCCGGGACAGCACGTCTTGAGCAGTTCTTC. Encoded protein: CASSSSGTARLEQFF.

This rearrangement joins TRBV20-1 to TRBJ2-3; D unresolved. CDR1 and CDR2 from the germline V gene are DFQATT and SNEGSKA (reference sequence). The CDR3 extends over 15 amino acids. V shed 1 base and J shed 6 bases, with 17 bases lying between them. CDR3 loop: CSARVMRRTWDTQYF. DNA for the CDR3: TGCAGTGCTAGAGTGATGCGGCGTACGTGGGATACGCAGTATTTT.

This clonotype appeared a few times. This chain joins TRBV20-1 and TRBJ2-7; D gene uncertain. This CDR3 spans 13 amino acids. CDR1 and CDR2 from the germline V gene are DFQATT and SNEGSKA (reference sequence). Trimming removed 5 bases from V and 0 bases from J, with 11 bases in between. In nucleotides, the CDR3 is TGCAGTGCTTTCACAGAGAGCTCCTACGAGCAGTACTTC. Protein product: CSAFTESSYEQYF.

The chain links TRBV20-1 to TRBJ2-3; 14 bases align to TRBD2. The germline gives CDR1 DFQATT, CDR2 SNEGSKA (reference sequence). The CDR3 is made up of 19 amino acids. The V and J ends lost 1 base and 0 bases, in that order; junction bases with no gene match: 9. CDR3 protein: CSARAPGLAGVVSTDTQYF. In DNA, the CDR3 is TGCAGTGCTAGAGCTCCGGGACTAGCGGGAGTAGTTAGCACAGATACGCAGTATTTT.

This clonotype was counted ten times or more. The chain links TRBV27 to TRBJ1-2; D is ambiguous. With 2 bases removed from V and 10 bases from J, the gap between germline ends came to 11 bases. The germline gives CDR1 MNHEY, CDR2 SMNVEV (reference sequence). The CDR3 loop spans 12 amino acids. The CDR3 reads CASSLDGGAYTF. In DNA form, the CDR3 reads TGTGCCAGCAGTTTAGACGGCGGTGCCTACACCTTC.

In its sample, this clonotype was seen a few times. This chain links TRBV5-6 with TRBJ2-3; D is unclear. Germline CDR1 and CDR2: SGHDT and YYEEEE. The CDR3 has 17 residues. The germline V and J ends were trimmed by 2 bases and 4 bases, with 20 bases remaining between them. CDR3 nucleotide sequence: TGTGCCAGCAGCTTAGCTGGGATAATGTCTACCGCAGATACGCAGTATTTT. It specifies CASSLAGIMSTADTQYF.

The rearrangement links TRBV30 to TRBJ2-7, with 7 positions matching TRBD1. The germline V gene has CDR1 GTSNPN and CDR2 SVGIG (reference sequence). This CDR3 has 12 amino acids. V trimming: 3 bases; J trimming: 4 bases; junction bases outside the gene matches: 3. The chain's CDR3 is CAWRGDSYEQYF. The CDR3 nucleotides read TGTGCCTGGAGGGGGGACAGTTACGAGCAGTACTTC.

The chain is built from TRBV12-3 or TRBV12-4 and TRBJ1-1, with 8 bases that match TRBD1. With V trimmed by 3 bases and J by 7 bases, 4 bases remained unmatched. The CDR3 is made up of 13 amino acids. The CDR3 sequence is CASSFSGGDEAFF. DNA for the CDR3: TGTGCCAGCAGTTTCTCAGGGGGCGATGAAGCTTTCTTT.

Ten or more counts support this clonotype. The rearrangement uses TRBV7-9 and TRBJ2-1, with a weak D call TRBD2 (6 bases). V lost 5 bases, J lost 3 bases, and 11 bases lay in between. Germline lookup yields CDR1 SEHNR and CDR2 FQNEAQ (reference sequence). The CDR3 has 14 amino acids. The CDR3 loop is CASSRRTIYNEQFF. As DNA, the CDR3 is TGTGCCAGCAGCCGAAGGACTATCTACAATGAGCAGTTCTTC. The complete variable domain, with remaining parts taken from reference TRBV7-9 and TRBJ2-1, reads DTGVSQNPRHKITKRGQNVTFRCDPISEHNRLYWYRQTLGQGPEFLTYFQNEAQLEKSRLLSDRFSAERPKGSFSTLEIQRTEQGDSAMYLCASSRRTIYNEQFFGPGTRLTVL.

This chain links TRBV6-2 or TRBV6-3 with TRBJ2-1, with D possibly TRBD1 on 5 matching bases. There are 17 residues in the CDR3. The germline V gene encodes CDR1 MNHEY and CDR2 SVGEGT. V shed 0 bases and J shed 4 bases, with 16 bases lying between them. CDR3 loop: CASSYSKEGALYNEQFF. The CDR3 region has the DNA TGTGCCAGCAGTTACTCGAAGGAAGGGGCACTATACAATGAGCAGTTCTTC.

Ten or more counts support this clonotype. The chain employs TRBV5-1 and TRBJ2-1; D is undetermined. CDR1 SGHRS and CDR2 YFSETQ come from the germline V gene. Trimming took 0 bases from V and 9 from J, leaving 10 bases between them. The CDR3 consists of 13 residues. The CDR3 sequence is CASSLGKVAEQFF. The DNA of the CDR3 is TGCGCCAGCAGCTTGGGCAAGGTAGCTGAGCAGTTCTTC.

This clonotype was counted ten times or more. V gene TRBV5-6 combines with J gene TRBJ2-6; 8 bases align to TRBD1. This CDR3 spans 19 amino acids. V lost 0 bases to trimming and J lost 0 bases; unmatched junction nucleotides: 8. Germline V gives CDR1 SGHDT, CDR2 YYEEEE. This chain's CDR3 is CASSLGFGQGSSGANVLTF. CDR3 in DNA: TGTGCCAGCAGCTTGGGCTTCGGACAGGGTAGCTCTGGGGCCAACGTCCTGACTTTC.

This clonotype was observed a handful of times. This chain joins TRBV25-1 and TRBJ1-5, with D hard to call. V dropped 3 bases and J dropped 0 bases, with 6 bases sitting between them. Germline CDR1 MGHDK, CDR2 SYGVNS. This CDR3 has 14 residues. In nucleotides, the CDR3 is TGTGCCAGCAGTGATCGCCGTAGCAATCAGCCCCAGCATTTT. Protein sequence: CASSDRRSNQPQHF.

This clonotype was picked up a small number of times. This chain connects TRBV20-1 to TRBJ2-7; D is unclear. Looked up from germline, CDR1 is DFQATT and CDR2 is SNEGSKA (reference sequence). This CDR3 is 13 amino acids long. V gave up 1 base and J gave up 2 bases, with 9 bases separating them. This chain's CDR3 is CSARAGWTYEQYF. The CDR3 nucleotides are TGCAGTGCTAGAGCAGGCTGGACCTACGAGCAGTACTTC.

In its sample, this clonotype was seen a few times. The chain couples TRBV29-1 to TRBJ2-3, with TRBD1 matching 9 bases. Trimming removed 7 bases from V and 1 base from J; junction bases left unmatched: 9. Germline CDR1 SQVTM, CDR2 ANQGSEA. The CDR3 runs 15 residues. CDR3 nucleotide sequence: TGCAGCGCACGGACAGGGGAAAGCGGCACAGATACGCAGTATTTT. This gives the protein CSARTGESGTDTQYF.

The chain employs TRBV10-1 and TRBJ2-7, with 8 bases that match TRBD1. The germline gives CDR1 WNHNN, CDR2 SYGVQD (reference sequence). Trimming at V came to 4 bases and at J to 6 bases, leaving 8 bases not matched to a gene. The CDR3 is 14 amino acids. CDR3 sequence: CASSAAGGEFEQYF. In DNA form, the CDR3 reads TGCGCCAGCAGTGCGGCAGGGGGCGAATTCGAGCAGTACTTC.

This chain connects TRBV20-1 to TRBJ2-7, with no clear D. Per the germline V gene, CDR1 is DFQATT and CDR2 is SNEGSKA (reference sequence). The CDR3 has 12 amino acids. V was clipped by 3 bases and J by 2 bases, with 8 bases between them. Written as DNA, the CDR3 is TGCAGTGCTAGGTTTAGAACCTACGAGCAGTACTTC. This translates into CSARFRTYEQYF.

The rearrangement links TRBV20-1 to TRBJ2-7; D may be TRBD1 or TRBD2 (5 bases each). V lost 2 bases to trimming and J lost 0 bases, with 14 bases between them. The CDR3 covers 15 residues. CDR1 and CDR2 from the germline V gene are DFQATT and SNEGSKA (reference sequence). The CDR3 DNA follows: TGCAGTGCTAGATTTAGATGGGACGCCTCCTACGAGCAGTACTTC. The encoded protein is CSARFRWDASYEQYF.

J is TRBJ2-7 and V is TRBV29-1, with 7 bases aligning to TRBD1. V was pared by 6 bases and J by 5 bases, with 13 bases of the junction left unmatched. This CDR3 has 14 amino acids. CDR1 is SQVTM and CDR2 is ANQGSEA in the germline V gene. CDR3 coding DNA: TGCAGCGTCTTAGCGAAGACAGGGAACCACGAGCAGTACTTC. It encodes CSVLAKTGNHEQYF.

In this sample, this clonotype turned up many times. The rearrangement uses TRBV14 and TRBJ2-5; tentative D call: TRBD2 (6 bases). Trimming shortened V by 0 bases and J by 1 base, and 15 bases separated the two germline ends. Per the germline V gene, CDR1 is SGHDN and CDR2 is FVKESK. The CDR3 is made up of 17 amino acids. Written as DNA, the CDR3 is TGTGCCAGCAGCCAAGATACGATAGCGGAACGCCAAGAGACCCAGTACTTC. As protein: CASSQDTIAERQETQYF.

This sequence joins TRBV12-3 or TRBV12-4 and TRBJ2-3; maybe TRBD2 (6 bases). Trimming took 4 bases from V and 0 from J, leaving 14 bases between them. CDR3 length: 16 residues. The CDR3 is CASSWDLGLSTDTQYF. As DNA, the CDR3 is TGTGCCAGCAGTTGGGACTTAGGATTAAGCACAGATACGCAGTATTTT.